Each of the 26 T cell receptor beta chains below was sequenced from the same sample in a study of blood T cells in healthy people across ages (dated by TCRdb to between 2015 and 2016). Library construction relied on 5' RACE. The run used an Illumina HiSeq 2500. A second PCR of about 7 to 12 cycles was performed with a sample-barcoded 5' primer and a J-beta primer mix. The public sequencing data were trimmed at Q25 with fastp and processed into clonotypes with MiXCR by TCRdb, which kept only in-frame beta chains. Every entry covers one CDR3 protein and lists the most common genes and DNA from its rows. The sample has some 800,000 distinct CDR3 sequences on record, approximately 25% of them singletons. Of the sample, under 4.5% falls within the top ten clones. This sample was shared with a second study, whose subject was T cells of mothers and their children.

Material: blood. These receptors all come from a boy younger than 18 in good health.

This clonotype was found a few times. This chain uses TRBV4-3 with TRBJ1-2, with D perhaps matching TRBD1 (5 bases). Germline V gives CDR1 LGHNA, CDR2 YSLEER. V gave up 2 bases and J gave up 7 bases, with 14 bases separating them. The CDR3 length is 14 residues. CDR3 sequence (DNA): TGCGCCAGCAGCCAACAATTAGGGACTTTTGGCTACACCTTC. It encodes CASSQQLGTFGYTF.

This clonotype appeared a single time. V and J are TRBV6-1 and TRBJ2-4, with TRBD1 matching over 7 bases. Germline values: CDR1 MNHNS, CDR2 SASEGT. V was clipped by 6 bases and J by 2 bases; unmatched bases: 4. CDR3 length: 14 amino acids. CDR3 loop: CASRQGNTKNIQYF. As DNA, the CDR3 is TGTGCCAGCAGACAGGGGAATACCAAAAACATTCAGTACTTC.

CDR3 in DNA: TGTGCCAGCAGCTTGACAGGGAAAGAGACCCAGTACTTC. It yields the protein CASSLTGKETQYF. The rearrangement uses TRBV7-3 and TRBJ2-5, with 7 positions matching TRBD1. V was pared by 3 bases and J by 3 bases, with 1 base of the junction left unmatched. Germline V lookup: CDR1 SGHTA, CDR2 FQGTGA. The CDR3 is made up of 13 amino acids.

The V gene is TRBV5-1, the J gene TRBJ1-1; 8 positions agree with TRBD1. The V and J ends lost 4 bases and 0 bases, in that order; junction bases with no gene match: 8. Germline assignment: CDR1 SGHRS and CDR2 YFSETQ. CDR3 size: 16 residues. CDR3 nucleotides: TGCGCCAGCAGCAGTGGACAGGGCCTTATGAACACTGAAGCTTTCTTT. It codes for CASSSGQGLMNTEAFF.

There are a few counts of this clonotype. The germline gene is not matched at one end of the junction; a read error may be the cause. The rearrangement joins TRBV29-1 to TRBJ1-2, with D maybe TRBD1 (5 bases). CDR1 is SQVTM and CDR2 is ANQGSEA in the germline V gene. The CDR3 has 11 amino acids. The CDR3 reads CSVDWGYGRPF. The CDR3 DNA sequence: TGCAGCGTTGATTGGGGGTACGGTCGTCCCTTC.

This clonotype has a handful of counts. This sequence joins TRBV20-1 and TRBJ2-7; 7 positions match TRBD2. The CDR3 spans 11 residues. The trim removed 5 bases at V and 7 bases at J, leaving 5 bases unmatched. Germline V CDR1 and CDR2: DFQATT, SNEGSKA (reference sequence). The CDR3: CSALMGGEQYF. The CDR3 region has the DNA TGCAGTGCTCTAATGGGGGGGGAGCAGTACTTC.

This clonotype was observed a handful of times. This chain links TRBV20-1 with TRBJ2-5, with TRBD2 matching over 8 bases. The DNA end favors TRBJ2-1, so the J call may be wrong. The CDR3 is made up of 14 amino acids. Germline V gene data show CDR1 as DFQATT and CDR2 as SNEGSKA (reference sequence). The CDR3 spells CSARVAGPYNEQFF. CDR3 coding DNA: TGCAGTGCTAGGGTAGCGGGGCCCTACAATGAGCAGTTCTTC.

The V gene is TRBV29-1, the J gene TRBJ2-7; 7 bases align to TRBD1. CDR1 SQVTM and CDR2 ANQGSEA come from the germline V gene. This CDR3 contains 13 residues. Germline trimming cut 7 bases from V and 0 bases from J; bases unmatched to any gene: 6. This CDR3 reads CSAHDRVSYEQYF. In DNA form, the CDR3 reads TGCAGCGCACACGACAGGGTCTCCTACGAGCAGTACTTC.

This clonotype was detected a few times. The chain has TRBV2 and TRBJ2-5; either TRBD1 or TRBD2 may supply D (6 bases each). The J call may be incorrect, as the DNA end agrees better with TRBJ2-1. The V gene's germline CDR1 is SNHLY and CDR2 FYNNEI. The CDR3 is made up of 15 amino acids. CDR3 residues: CASRGPRGLYNEQFF. Written as DNA, the CDR3 is TGTGCCAGCAGGGGACCCCGGGGGCTCTACAATGAGCAGTTCTTC.

The CDR3 DNA is TGTGCCACCAGCAGAGAACGGGGGTACACTGAAGCTTTCTTT. Its translation: CATSRERGYTEAFF. This chain joins TRBV15 and TRBJ1-1, with a possible D match to TRBD1 (5 bases). CDR1 and CDR2 from the germline V gene are LNHNV and YYDKDF (reference sequence). This CDR3 region has 14 residues. The ends were cut back, 0 bases at V and 3 bases at J, with 8 bases in the middle.

This clonotype was counted many times. This chain links TRBV6-1 with TRBJ2-6; D remains ambiguous. Germline loops: CDR1 MNHNS, CDR2 SASEGT. The CDR3 length is 14 residues. Trimming removed 1 base at V and 0 bases at J, with 1 base between. Here the CDR3 reads CASSEVSGANVLTF. The CDR3 coding sequence is TGTGCCAGCAGTGAAGTCTCTGGGGCCAACGTCCTGACTTTC.

This chain links TRBV28 with TRBJ2-7; D may correspond to TRBD1 or TRBD2 (6 bases each). Germline loops: CDR1 MDHEN, CDR2 SYDVKM. This CDR3 is 14 amino acids long. Trimming pared 7 bases from V and 4 bases from J, leaving 17 bases between. The CDR3 sequence is CASNGGQPTYEQYF. DNA of the CDR3: TGTGCCAGCAACGGGGGACAACCAACGTACGAGCAGTACTTC.

This chain uses TRBV9 with TRBJ1-2; D gene uncertain. V was pared by 0 bases and J by 0 bases, with 15 bases between. Germline lookup yields CDR1 SGDLS and CDR2 YYNGEE. The CDR3 sequence is 17 residues long. The CDR3 bases are TGTGCCAGCAGCGTAGAAGTCGGACGGGGAGCTAACTATGGCTACACCTTC. This translates into CASSVEVGRGANYGYTF. The complete variable domain, with remaining parts taken from reference TRBV9 and TRBJ1-2, reads DSGVTQTPKHLITATGQRVTLRCSPRSGDLSVYWYQQSLDQGLQFLIQYYNGEERAKGNILERFSAQQFPDLHSELNLSSLELGDSALYFCASSVEVGRGANYGYTFGSGTRLTVV.

This clonotype was seen a single time. This chain links TRBV6-2 or TRBV6-3 with TRBJ2-4; no firm D call. The germline V gene encodes CDR1 MNHEY and CDR2 SVGEGT. The CDR3 has 15 amino acids. Trimming removed 6 bases at V and 0 bases at J, with 12 bases between. CDR3 amino acids: CASSRRPIAKNIQYF. The DNA for the CDR3 is TGTGCCAGCAGCCGAAGACCGATAGCCAAAAACATTCAGTACTTC.

The chain carries TRBV6-6 and TRBJ2-5; D is uncertain. The DNA end is more similar to TRBJ2-7, so the J call may be wrong. Germline lookup yields CDR1 MNHNY and CDR2 SVGAGI (reference sequence). This CDR3 has 13 residues. CDR3 DNA sequence: TGTGCCAGCAGCTTCCCGCCAACCTACGAGCAGTACTTC. Its protein is CASSFPPTYEQYF.

The V and J genes are TRBV15 and TRBJ2-5; 8 nucleotides align to TRBD1. The germline V gene has CDR1 LNHNV and CDR2 YYDKDF (reference sequence). The CDR3 extends over 16 amino acids. The junction had 6 bases not matched to a gene; V was cut back by 1 base and J by 2 bases. The CDR3 DNA follows: TGTGCCACCAGCAGAGTGGCAGGGGGCGATCAAGAGACCCAGTACTTC. It encodes CATSRVAGGDQETQYF.

This clonotype appeared many times. The chain uses TRBV2 and TRBJ2-5; 8 nucleotides align to TRBD1. The J call is doubtful: the DNA matches TRBJ2-7 better. Germline V CDR1 and CDR2: SNHLY, FYNNEI. This CDR3 is 11 amino acids long. The CDR3 coding sequence is TGTGCCAGCACTGACAGGGGCGAGCAGTACTTC. Amino acid sequence: CASTDRGEQYF.

This clonotype has more than one count but fewer than ten. J is TRBJ2-7 and V is TRBV6-2 or TRBV6-3; TRBD2 matches at 14 bases. Losses at the gene ends were 6 bases for V and 6 bases for J; bases not matched to a gene: 13. The length of the CDR3 is 17 residues. Germline loops: CDR1 MNHEY, CDR2 SVGEGT. Here the CDR3 reads CASRTPNGLAGGFEQYF. The CDR3 region has the DNA TGTGCCAGCAGGACACCGAACGGACTAGCGGGGGGCTTCGAGCAGTACTTC.

The gene calls are TRBV16 and TRBJ2-5; 7 bases fit TRBD2. Per germline, CDR1 KGHSY and CDR2 FQNENV. The CDR3 length is 15 residues. The J segment lost 2 bases and the V segment lost 1 base, leaving 4 bases of the junction unmatched. DNA for the CDR3: TGTGCCAGCAGCCAATTTTCTAGCGGACAAGAGACCCAGTACTTC. It translates to CASSQFSSGQETQYF.

The J gene is TRBJ1-2, the V gene TRBV28, with TRBD1 matching 8 bases. V was clipped by 10 bases and J by 3 bases; unmatched bases: 7. The CDR3 has 13 amino acids. Germline V CDR1 and CDR2: MDHEN, SYDVKM. CDR3 coding DNA: TGTGCCACTCGGGACAGGAACGACTATGGCTACACCTTC. This translates into CATRDRNDYGYTF.

This clonotype was observed a few times. This chain connects TRBV28 to TRBJ2-1, with 7 nucleotides matching TRBD2. J gave up 5 bases and V 9 bases, and 4 bases lay outside the gene matches. CDR1 MDHEN and CDR2 SYDVKM come from the germline V gene. This CDR3 spans 12 amino acids. CDR3 in amino acids: CASRGDDNEQFF. The DNA for the CDR3 is TGTGCCAGTCGGGGGGACGACAATGAGCAGTTCTTC.

This clonotype was counted at least ten times. The CDR3 loop reads CASTGLAGGGETQYF. In DNA form, the CDR3 reads TGTGCCAGCACGGGACTAGCGGGAGGGGGTGAGACCCAGTACTTC. This sequence joins TRBV25-1 and TRBJ2-5, with 16 positions matching TRBD2. Germline values: CDR1 MGHDK, CDR2 SYGVNS. The CDR3 runs to 15 residues. The ends lost 7 bases at V and 5 bases at J; junction bases unmatched: 4.

The table lists this clonotype with a few counts. The rearrangement uses TRBV27 and TRBJ1-2; the D gene is possibly TRBD1 (5 bases). The CDR3 is 15 residues long. The germline V and J ends were trimmed by 2 bases and 4 bases, with 14 bases remaining between them. Germline CDR1 MNHEY, CDR2 SMNVEV (reference sequence). The CDR3 DNA is TGTGCCAGCAGTTTAAGAGGGGTGCCCCTCTATGGCTACACCTTC. This sequence encodes CASSLRGVPLYGYTF.

V is TRBV27 and J is TRBJ1-4; 8 nucleotides align to TRBD1. Trimming at V came to 8 bases and at J to 7 bases, leaving 12 bases not matched to a gene. Germline CDR1 is MNHEY and CDR2 is SMNVEV (reference sequence). This CDR3 spans 15 amino acids. In DNA form, the CDR3 reads TGTGCCAGCGGTAGGAGGACAGGGACATCTGAAAAACTGTTTTTT. Its protein is CASGRRTGTSEKLFF.

This chain joins TRBV27 and TRBJ2-7, with 7 bases that match TRBD2. Germline V gene sequence: CDR1 MNHEY, CDR2 SMNVEV (reference sequence). The CDR3 runs to 16 residues. V lost 4 bases, J lost 0 bases, and 9 bases stayed unmatched. CDR3 sequence: CASSSELAPSSYEQYF. As DNA, the CDR3 is TGTGCCAGCAGTTCCGAACTAGCGCCGAGCTCCTACGAGCAGTACTTC.

On this clonotype itself: One junction end disagrees with the germline gene, perhaps due to a read error. V gene TRBV7-6 combines with J gene TRBJ2-6; D may be TRBD1 or TRBD2 (5 bases each). The germline V gene has CDR1 SGHVS and CDR2 FNYEAQ. The CDR3 totals 17 residues. CDR3 DNA: TGTGCCAGCAGCAGTCCGGGACCCAACTCTGGGGCCGACGTCCTGACTTTC. It specifies CASSSPGPNSGADVLTF.